The T cell receptor beta chain described here comes from a study of tumor-infiltrating lymphocytes in oesophageal squamous cell carcinoma. TCRdb passed the PCR reads through MiXCR, listing each CDR3 protein once. The sample consists of under 20,000 distinct CDR3 sequences, under 45% of them appearing once. This clonotype was observed at least ten times. Sequenced material: esophageal tumor tissue. This TCR derives from a male donor with esophageal squamous cell carcinoma.

Written as DNA, the CDR3 is TGTGCCAGCAGTCGGACAGGGGGTAATCAGCCCCAGCATTTT. This encodes CASSRTGGNQPQHF. The rearrangement uses TRBV6-1 and TRBJ1-5; 10 bases map to TRBD1. Looked up from germline, CDR1 is MNHNS and CDR2 is SASEGT. The CDR3 spans 14 residues. The ends lost 5 bases at V and 4 bases at J; junction bases unmatched: 2.